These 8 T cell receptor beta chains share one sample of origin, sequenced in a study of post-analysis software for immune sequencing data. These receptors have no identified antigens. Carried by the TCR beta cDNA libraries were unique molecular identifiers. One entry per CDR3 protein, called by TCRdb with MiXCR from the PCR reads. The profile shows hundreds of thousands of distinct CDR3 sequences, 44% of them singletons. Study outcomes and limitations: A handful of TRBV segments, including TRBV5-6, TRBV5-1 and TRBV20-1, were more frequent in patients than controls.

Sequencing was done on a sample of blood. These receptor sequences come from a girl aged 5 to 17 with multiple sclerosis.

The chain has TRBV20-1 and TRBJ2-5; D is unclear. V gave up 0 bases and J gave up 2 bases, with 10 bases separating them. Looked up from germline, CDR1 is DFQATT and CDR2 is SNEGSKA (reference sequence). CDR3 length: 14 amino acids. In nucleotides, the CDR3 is TGCAGTGCTAGAGATAGGGCGTCGCAAGAGACCCAGTACTTC. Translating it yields CSARDRASQETQYF.

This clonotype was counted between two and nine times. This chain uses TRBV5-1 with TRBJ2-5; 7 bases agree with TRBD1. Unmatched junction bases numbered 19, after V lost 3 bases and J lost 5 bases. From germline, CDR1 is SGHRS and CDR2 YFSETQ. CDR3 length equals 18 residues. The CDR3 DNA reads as TGCGCCAGCAGCTCCGCCGGGACAGCTCTAATTGTAGGGGAGACCCAGTACTTC. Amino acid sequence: CASSSAGTALIVGETQYF.

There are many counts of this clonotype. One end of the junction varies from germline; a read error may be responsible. The CDR3 DNA reads as TGTGCCAGCAGCCCTGACAGGGAGACCCAGTACTTC. It codes for CASSPDRETQYF. V and J are TRBV5-1 and TRBJ2-5; weak D call: TRBD1 (6 bases). From germline, CDR1 is SGHRS and CDR2 YFSETQ. This CDR3 has 12 residues.

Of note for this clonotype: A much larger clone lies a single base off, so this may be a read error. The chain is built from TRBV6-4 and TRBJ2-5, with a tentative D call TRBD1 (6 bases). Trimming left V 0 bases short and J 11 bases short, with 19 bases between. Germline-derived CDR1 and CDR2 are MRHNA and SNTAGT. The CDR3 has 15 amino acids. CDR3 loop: CASSDSGRGSDEQYF. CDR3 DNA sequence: TGTGCCAGCAGTGACTCCGGCAGGGGCAGCGATGAGCAGTACTTC.

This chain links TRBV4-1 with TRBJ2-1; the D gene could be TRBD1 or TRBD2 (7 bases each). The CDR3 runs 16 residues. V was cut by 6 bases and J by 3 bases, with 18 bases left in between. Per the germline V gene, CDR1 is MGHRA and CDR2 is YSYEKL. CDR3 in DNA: TGCGCCAGCAGTCACCCCAGGGGGGGCCTCTACAATGAGCAGTTCTTC. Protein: CASSHPRGGLYNEQFF.

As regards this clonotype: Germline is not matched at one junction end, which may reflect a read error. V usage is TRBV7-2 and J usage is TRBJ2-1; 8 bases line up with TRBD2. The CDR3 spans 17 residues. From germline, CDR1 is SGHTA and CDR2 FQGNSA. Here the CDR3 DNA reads TGTGCCCGCAGCTTAGCGCTTCTAGCGGGCGCCTACAATGAGCAGTTCTTC. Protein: CARSLALLAGAYNEQFF.

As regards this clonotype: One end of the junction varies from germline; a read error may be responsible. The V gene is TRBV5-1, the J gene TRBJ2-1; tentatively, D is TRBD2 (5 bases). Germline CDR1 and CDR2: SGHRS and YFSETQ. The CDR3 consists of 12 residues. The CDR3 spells CAGSLARGLQFF. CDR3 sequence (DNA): TGCGCCGGCAGCTTGGCCCGCGGGCTGCAGTTCTTC.

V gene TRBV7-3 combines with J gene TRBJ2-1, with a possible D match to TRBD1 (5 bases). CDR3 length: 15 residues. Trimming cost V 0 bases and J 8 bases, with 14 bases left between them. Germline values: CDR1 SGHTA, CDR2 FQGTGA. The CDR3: CASSLTEGRGDEQFF. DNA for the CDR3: TGTGCCAGCAGCTTAACGGAAGGTAGGGGTGATGAGCAGTTCTTC. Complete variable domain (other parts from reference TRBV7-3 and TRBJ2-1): GAGVSQTPSNKVTEKGKYVELRCDPISGHTALYWYRQSLGQGPEFLIYFQGTGAADDSGLPNDRFFAVRPEGSVSTLKIQRTERGDSAVYLCASSLTEGRGDEQFFGPGTRLTVL.